This T cell receptor (beta chain) is drawn from a study of spatial heterogeneity in lung cancer. Background on the study: Detection consistently yielded more beta chains than alpha chains.

Every TCR cDNA molecule carried a tag that served as a unique molecular identifier. Using its own MiXCR run on the 5' RACE reads, TCRdb lists one record per CDR3 protein. Among some 38,000 distinct CDR3 sequences listed, just over 3% were seen once. Time point denoted: sample taken at primary tumor resection. Whole RNA from tumor, nontumor lung or frozen PBMC was sequenced unsorted. The germline V gene encodes CDR1 SGHRS and CDR2 YFSETQ. The CDR3 consists of 15 residues. V dropped 0 bases and J dropped 2 bases, with 10 bases sitting between them. This clonotype was observed many times. The sequencing used normal lung tissue next to the tumor, collected at surgery. The chain couples TRBV5-1 to TRBJ2-3; weak D call: TRBD2 (5 bases). This TCR derives from a male donor with early-stage non-small cell lung cancer. The CDR3: CASSLEGSPTDTQYF. The CDR3 DNA reads TGCGCCAGCAGCTTGGAAGGGAGTCCCACAGATACGCAGTATTTT.